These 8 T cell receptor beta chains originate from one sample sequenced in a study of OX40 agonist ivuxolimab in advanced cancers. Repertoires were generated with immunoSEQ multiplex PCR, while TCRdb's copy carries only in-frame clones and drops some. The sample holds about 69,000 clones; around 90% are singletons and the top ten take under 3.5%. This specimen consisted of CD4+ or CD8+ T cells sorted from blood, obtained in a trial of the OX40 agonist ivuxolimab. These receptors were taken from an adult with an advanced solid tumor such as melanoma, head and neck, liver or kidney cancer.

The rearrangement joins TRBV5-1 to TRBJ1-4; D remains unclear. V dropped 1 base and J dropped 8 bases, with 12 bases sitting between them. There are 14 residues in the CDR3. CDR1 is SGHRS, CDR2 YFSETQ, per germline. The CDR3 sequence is CASSLLKGGEKLFF. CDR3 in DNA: TGCGCCAGCAGCTTGTTAAAGGGTGGCGAAAAACTGTTTTTT. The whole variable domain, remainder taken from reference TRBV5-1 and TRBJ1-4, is KAGVTQTPRYLIKTRGQQVTLSCSPISGHRSVSWYQQTPGQGLQFLFEYFSETQRNKGNFPGRFSGRQFSNSRSEMNVSTLELGDSALYLCASSLLKGGEKLFFGSGTQLSVL.

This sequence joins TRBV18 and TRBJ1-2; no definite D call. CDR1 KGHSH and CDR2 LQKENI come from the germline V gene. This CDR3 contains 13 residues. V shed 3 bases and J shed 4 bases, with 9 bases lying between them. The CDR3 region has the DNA TGTGCCAGCTCACCGGACGGAGGCTATGGCTACACCTTC. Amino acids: CASSPDGGYGYTF.

CDR3 sequence (DNA): TGTGCCAGCAGCTTAGGTTTAGGCCCAGGGAGAAACACTGAAGCTTTCTTT. Protein product: CASSLGLGPGRNTEAFF. This chain connects TRBV7-9 to TRBJ1-1; the D gene is possibly TRBD1 (5 bases). The CDR3 length is 17 residues. The V end was cut by 1 base, the J end by 2 bases, with 17 bases between. Germline assignment: CDR1 SEHNR and CDR2 FQNEAQ (reference sequence).

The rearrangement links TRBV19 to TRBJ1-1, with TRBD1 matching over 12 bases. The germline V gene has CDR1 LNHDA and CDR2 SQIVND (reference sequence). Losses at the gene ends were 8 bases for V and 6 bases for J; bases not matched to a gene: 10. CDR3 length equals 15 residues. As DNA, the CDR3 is TGTGCCAGTTTCGGGACAGGGGGCCGAGTATCTGAAGCTTTCTTT. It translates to CASFGTGGRVSEAFF.

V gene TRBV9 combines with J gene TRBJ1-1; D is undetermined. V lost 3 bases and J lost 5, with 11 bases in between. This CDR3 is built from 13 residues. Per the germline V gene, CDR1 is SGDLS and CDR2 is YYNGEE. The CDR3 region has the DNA TGTGCCAGCAGCGACCCCAGTGGGACTGAAGCTTTCTTT. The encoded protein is CASSDPSGTEAFF.

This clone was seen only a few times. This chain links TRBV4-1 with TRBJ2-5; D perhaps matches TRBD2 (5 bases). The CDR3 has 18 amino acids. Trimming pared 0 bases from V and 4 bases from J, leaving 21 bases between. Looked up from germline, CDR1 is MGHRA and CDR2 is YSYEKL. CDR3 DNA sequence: TGCGCCAGCAGCCAAGAGAAGGGAAAAATCGGGGATGCAGAGACCCAGTACTTC. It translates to CASSQEKGKIGDAETQYF.

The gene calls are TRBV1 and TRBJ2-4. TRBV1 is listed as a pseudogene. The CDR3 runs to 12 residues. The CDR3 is CTHGPGTHIQYF. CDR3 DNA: TGCACCCACGGCCCGGGGACGCACATTCAGTACTTC.

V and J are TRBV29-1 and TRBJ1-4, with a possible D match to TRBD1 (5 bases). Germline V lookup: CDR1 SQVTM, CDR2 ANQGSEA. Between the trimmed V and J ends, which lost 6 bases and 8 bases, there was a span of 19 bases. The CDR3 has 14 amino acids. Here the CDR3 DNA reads TGCAGCGTCGTCGGGACGGCCGGCGGCGAAAAACTGTTTTTT. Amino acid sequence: CSVVGTAGGEKLFF.